This TCR beta chain came from a study of naive and memory T cell subsets. Both TRBC1 and TRBC2 were covered by a beta constant-region primer of two equimolar oligonucleotides. The ligated cDNA underwent four PCR rounds using SP2 and nested alpha and beta constant-region primers. TCRdb independently ran MiXCR on the UMI-ligation and nested PCR reads; one entry per CDR3 protein. There are just over 80,000 distinct CDR3 sequences in the sample; around 9% occur only once, and about 1.3% lies in the top ten. Looked up from germline, CDR1 is SGHDN and CDR2 is FVKESK. The CDR3 runs 16 residues. The ends lost 1 base at V and 4 bases at J; junction bases unmatched: 8. CMV status came from CD4+ T cell IFNgamma after overnight CMV lysate stimulation of fresh PBMCs. This clonotype was seen repeatedly, ten times or more.

The chain employs TRBV14 and TRBJ2-7; 9 bases are a match to TRBD2. This clonotype was sampled from a human donor in good health. Specimen: naive CD8+ T cells from blood. CDR3 residues: CASSQGVSGSRYEQYF. As DNA, the CDR3 is TGTGCCAGCAGCCAAGGGGTTAGCGGGAGTCGGTACGAGCAGTACTTC.